Below are 24 T cell receptor beta chains sequenced from a single sample in a study of blood T cell repertoires in COVID-19. Method: immunoSEQ multiplex PCR; TCRdb's copy keeps in-frame clones and lacks some. The sample consists of some 300,000 clones, roughly 91% of them appearing once. The sequenced sample was peripheral blood. The receptors shown here come from a woman in her 30s with COVID-19, enrolled during active disease.

V and J are TRBV6-1 and TRBJ1-2, with 9 bases lining up with TRBD1. There are 15 residues in the CDR3. Germline assignment: CDR1 MNHNS and CDR2 SASEGT. The V and J ends lost 2 bases and 5 bases, in that order; junction bases with no gene match: 6. The CDR3 region is CASSELTGTGYGYTF. The CDR3 DNA reads as TGTGCCAGCAGTGAACTGACCGGGACAGGGTATGGCTACACCTTC.

As concerns this clone: A read error may account for a junction end that differs from germline. This rearrangement joins TRBV7-2 to TRBJ1-5, with a weak D call TRBD1 (5 bases). The CDR3 contains 15 residues. Germline values: CDR1 SGHTA, CDR2 FQGNSA. The CDR3 bases are TGTGCCAGCAGCTTGGGGGACCCGGGAGGTCAGCCCCGGCATTTT. It yields the protein CASSLGDPGGQPRHF.

In this sample, this clone turned up once. The CDR3 DNA sequence: TGCGCCAGCACTCCGGGACAGGGAGTCAAAAACATTCAGTACTTC. Its translation is CASTPGQGVKNIQYF. V and J are TRBV10-1 and TRBJ2-4; 9 bases match TRBD1. The germline gives CDR1 WNHNN, CDR2 SYGVQD (reference sequence). This CDR3 spans 15 amino acids. The V gene end was trimmed by 7 bases and the J gene end by 3 bases; junction bases not matched to a gene: 7.

The J gene is TRBJ2-5, the V gene TRBV7-9; maybe TRBD2 (6 bases). V was cut by 5 bases and J by 1 base, with 11 bases left in between. CDR1 SEHNR and CDR2 FQNEAQ come from the germline V gene (reference sequence). The CDR3 is 14 residues long. This CDR3 is CASSNSGIQETQYF. The CDR3 nucleotides read TGTGCCAGCAGCAATAGCGGAATCCAAGAGACCCAGTACTTC.

This chain links TRBV7-2 with TRBJ1-6; a weak D match, TRBD1 (5 bases). There are 13 residues in the CDR3. V was shortened by 4 bases and J by 16 bases, with 17 bases between the two germline ends. Per germline, CDR1 SGHTA and CDR2 FQGNSA. This chain's CDR3 is CASSYIDGTSLHF. CDR3 coding DNA: TGTGCCAGCAGCTACATAGACGGGACTTCGCTCCACTTT.

The chain combines TRBV9 with TRBJ2-3; 7 positions agree with TRBD2. The CDR3 runs to 14 residues. V was pared by 2 bases and J by 5 bases, with 5 bases of the junction left unmatched. Germline V gene sequence: CDR1 SGDLS, CDR2 YYNGEE. The CDR3 reads CASSVLREGDTQYF. Here the CDR3 DNA reads TGTGCCAGCAGCGTTCTCAGGGAGGGAGATACGCAGTATTTT.

This chain uses TRBV19 with TRBJ2-3; TRBD1 aligns across 8 bases. The CDR3 totals 15 residues. The V gene end was trimmed by 3 bases and the J gene end by 0 bases; junction bases not matched to a gene: 2. The germline V gene has CDR1 LNHDA and CDR2 SQIVND (reference sequence). This chain's CDR3 is CASSIRDRSTDTQYF. CDR3 DNA: TGTGCCAGTAGTATTAGGGACAGGAGCACAGATACGCAGTATTTT.

This clone was found many times. The chain is built from TRBV7-9 and TRBJ2-2; 7 nucleotides line up with TRBD1. Germline lookup yields CDR1 SEHNR and CDR2 FQNEAQ (reference sequence). V shed 2 bases, J shed 5 bases, and the junction held 8 bases outside the gene matches. This CDR3 is 16 amino acids long. CDR3 loop: CASSLLWGRGTGELFF. The CDR3, as DNA: TGTGCCAGCAGCTTACTTTGGGGCAGGGGGACCGGGGAGCTGTTTTTT.

This clone appeared once. The CDR3 reads CASSQVGAEQYF. The CDR3 DNA is TGTGCCAGCAGCCAAGTTGGGGCCGAGCAGTACTTC. J is TRBJ2-7 and V is TRBV3-1 (or the pseudogene TRBV3-2); D perhaps matches TRBD1 (5 bases). CDR1 is LGHDT and CDR2 is YNNKEL in the germline V gene (reference sequence). CDR3 length equals 12 residues. V lost 1 base to trimming and J lost 6 bases, with 7 bases between them.

This clone was detected once. The chain carries TRBV5-5 and TRBJ2-5; TRBD1 matches 7 bases. The CDR3 loop spans 15 amino acids. Losses at the gene ends were 1 base for V and 4 bases for J; bases not matched to a gene: 7. Germline CDR1 SGHKS, CDR2 YYEKEE (reference sequence). The CDR3 loop is CASSLLGGSGETQYF. As DNA, the CDR3 is TGTGCCAGCAGCTTGTTAGGGGGCAGTGGAGAGACCCAGTACTTC. Supplemented by reference TRBV5-5 and TRBJ2-5, the full variable domain reads DAGVTQSPTHLIKTRGQQVTLRCSPISGHKSVSWYQQVLGQGPQFIFQYYEKEERGRGNFPDRFSARQFPNYSSELNVNALLLGDSALYLCASSLLGGSGETQYFGPGTRLLVL.

V and J are TRBV6-5 and TRBJ1-4, with TRBD1 matching 8 bases. This CDR3 spans 14 amino acids. V trimming: 8 bases; J trimming: 2 bases; junction bases outside the gene matches: 4. Germline lookup yields CDR1 MNHEY and CDR2 SVGAGI. The CDR3 nucleotides are TGTGCCAGCTCCTCAGGGGGCACTAATGAAAAACTGTTTTTT. This encodes CASSSGGTNEKLFF.

This clone has only one observation. V is TRBV7-2 and J is TRBJ2-7, with TRBD2 matching over 11 bases. The CDR3 spans 16 residues. V was clipped by 0 bases and J by 0 bases; unmatched bases: 1. Per germline, CDR1 SGHTA and CDR2 FQGNSA. The CDR3 sequence is CASSLATSGASYEQYF. Written as DNA, the CDR3 is TGTGCCAGCAGCTTAGCGACTAGCGGGGCCTCCTACGAGCAGTACTTC.

J is TRBJ1-6 and V is TRBV23-1, with 8 bases that match TRBD1. TRBV23-1 is an open reading frame, and its role is uncertain. With V trimmed by 0 bases and J by 0 bases, 16 bases remained unmatched. This CDR3 comprises 22 residues. The CDR3 loop is CASSQSREQGAQKDSYNSPLHF. The CDR3 DNA reads as TGCGCCAGCAGTCAATCCAGGGAGCAGGGGGCGCAGAAAGACTCCTATAATTCACCCCTCCACTTT.

The chain carries TRBV19 and TRBJ1-1, with TRBD1 identical over 7 bases. The V and J ends lost 10 bases and 0 bases, in that order; junction bases with no gene match: 8. Germline values: CDR1 LNHDA, CDR2 SQIVND (reference sequence). The CDR3 runs 14 residues. The CDR3 protein is CATHTGQVNTEAFF. CDR3 sequence (DNA): TGTGCCACCCACACTGGACAGGTGAACACTGAAGCTTTCTTT.

The chain links TRBV1 to TRBJ2-1; the table assigns TRBD2, which was not confirmed against the DNA. TRBV1 is shown as a pseudogene. The CDR3 has 15 residues. The CDR3: CTSSQELAGSLERVF. The CDR3 nucleotides are TGCACCAGCAGCCAGGAACTAGCGGGGAGCTTGGAAAGGGTCTTC.

The gene calls are TRBV5-1 and TRBJ2-2; TRBD2 might be the D (6 bases). CDR1 is SGHRS, CDR2 YFSETQ, per germline. The CDR3 is 16 residues long. V gave up 5 bases and J gave up 1 base, with 15 bases separating them. The DNA of the CDR3 is TGCGCCAGCAGTCAAACCGGGAGTGGGAACACCGGGGAGCTGTTTTTT. Its protein is CASSQTGSGNTGELFF.

The chain joins TRBV2 to TRBJ1-2; 9 bases map to TRBD1. J was trimmed by 7 bases and V by 6 bases; bases with no gene match: 9. Per the germline V gene, CDR1 is SNHLY and CDR2 is FYNNEI. The CDR3 totals 14 residues. The CDR3 bases are TGTGCCAGCAGAAACCCGGGACAGGGAGGTGGCTACACCTTC. This encodes CASRNPGQGGGYTF.

This clone was seen only once. The rearrangement uses TRBV18 and TRBJ2-5, with 7 bases matching TRBD1. Germline V gene sequence: CDR1 KGHSH, CDR2 LQKENI. With V trimmed by 6 bases and J by 4 bases, 2 bases remained unmatched. The CDR3 runs 12 residues. The CDR3 DNA is TGTGCCAGCTCCCGGGACAGAGAGACCCAGTACTTC. It codes for CASSRDRETQYF.

V usage is TRBV7-2 and J usage is TRBJ1-2, with a weak D call TRBD1 (6 bases). The V gene lost 4 bases and the J gene lost 7 bases, with 16 bases spanning the gap. Looked up from germline, CDR1 is SGHTA and CDR2 is FQGNSA. The CDR3 contains 14 residues. The CDR3 DNA is TGTGCCAGCAGCTACCTGGGGGGGGCGAGTGGCTACACCTTC. It codes for CASSYLGGASGYTF.

For the CDR3, the DNA is TGTGCCAGCAGCCCTCCCACCTCGAGCCGAGGCTACACCTTC. Its translation: CASSPPTSSRGYTF. V and J are TRBV7-9 and TRBJ1-2; no firm D call. The germline V gene encodes CDR1 SEHNR and CDR2 FQNEAQ (reference sequence). V shed 5 bases and J shed 8 bases, with 18 bases lying between them. CDR3 length equals 14 residues.

This chain joins TRBV6-5 and TRBJ2-5; 7 bases are a match to TRBD1. CDR1 MNHEY and CDR2 SVGAGI come from the germline V gene. The CDR3 is made up of 13 amino acids. With 6 bases clipped from V and 3 bases from J, the junction kept 4 bases outside the gene matches. CDR3: CASRRDRKETQYF. CDR3 DNA: TGTGCCAGCAGACGGGACAGAAAAGAGACCCAGTACTTC.

The rearrangement links TRBV5-5 to TRBJ2-1; the match to TRBD1 covers 9 bases. V trimming: 6 bases; J trimming: 3 bases; junction bases outside the gene matches: 16. Germline CDR1 reads SGHKS; CDR2 reads YYEKEE (reference sequence). CDR3 length: 18 residues. This CDR3 reads CASIRQGQGGRGYNEQFF. The CDR3 DNA sequence: TGTGCCAGCATCAGACAGGGACAGGGAGGTCGGGGCTACAATGAGCAGTTCTTC.

This clone was recorded only once. It differs at one base from a far larger clone, so likely a read error. The V call is TRBV6-5, the J call TRBJ1-5; D gene ambiguous. The CDR3 spans 12 residues. Germline lookup yields CDR1 MNHEY and CDR2 SVGAGI. The V gene lost 6 bases and the J gene lost 4 bases, with 7 bases spanning the gap. Written as DNA, the CDR3 is TGTGCCAGCAGGGGAGGGAATCAGCCCCAGCATTTT. As protein: CASRGGNQPQHF.

V usage is TRBV3-1 (or the pseudogene TRBV3-2) and J usage is TRBJ2-5; TRBD2 matches 9 bases. From germline, CDR1 is LGHDT and CDR2 YNNKEL (reference sequence). The CDR3 is 17 amino acids. V lost 4 bases, J lost 1 base, and 10 bases stayed unmatched. CDR3 bases: TGTGCCAGCAGCCCCCCTGGGAGCGGGGGGCGCCAAGAGACCCAGTACTTC. This encodes CASSPPGSGGRQETQYF.